A selection of T cell receptor beta chains follows, all from one sample in a study of T cells in localized non-small cell lung cancer. TCRdb keeps only in-frame clones here, not all; method: immunoSEQ multiplex PCR. The sample lists roughly 16,000 clones, over 75% seen once, with about 31% in the top ten. Specimen: peripheral blood, collected before any cancer treatment. The receptors were sampled from a male donor older than 55 with stage I lung adenocarcinoma. Both conserved end residues are part of each CDR3. A D gene is named only where the DNA matches it firmly. Size is stated for part of the rows, as once, few or many counts, or as a class when the clone is expanded.

V gene	D gene	J gene	clone size	CDR3 DNA	CDR3 protein
TRBV5-1	NA	TRBJ1-2	medium-sized	TGCGCCAGCAGCGGAGGGACCGGCCCCACCGGAGGCTACACCTTC	CASSGGTGPTGGYTF
TRBV7-8	TRBD1	TRBJ2-5	NA	TGTGCCAGCACCCTTAGTGGTGGGACAGGATGGAAGGAGCAGTACTTC	CASTLSGGTGWKEQYF
TRBV5-6	TRBD1	TRBJ1-2	NA	TGTGCCAGCGCAGGACAGGGGGACTATGGCTACACCTTC	CASAGQGDYGYTF
TRBV5-6	TRBD2	TRBJ2-3	once	TGTGCCAGTAACGCCGGGACTAGCGGGCTCGATACGCAGTATTTT	CASNAGTSGLDTQYF
TRBV9	NA	TRBJ2-5	NA	TGTGCCAGCAGCGTAGCAGGGGATGAGATTACCCAAGAGACCCAGTACTTC	CASSVAGDEITQETQYF
TRBV5-1	TRBD1	TRBJ1-4	NA	TGCGCCAGCAGTACAGGGGGCGTGGAGGAAAAACTGTTTTTT	CASSTGGVEEKLFF
TRBV9	NA	TRBJ2-4	NA	TGTGCCAGCAGCGTAGGGTCCGGTTCTCCAAACATTCAGTACTTC	CASSVGSGSPNIQYF
TRBV7-2	TRBD1	TRBJ2-2	NA	TGTGCCAGCAGCGGACAGGGGGGGAGAGTCATCACCGGGGAGCTGTTTTTT	CASSGQGGRVITGELFF
TRBV7-2	NA	TRBJ2-7	once	TGTGCCAGCAGCCGCTCTGTCGGGAGCTCCTACGAGCAGTACTTC	CASSRSVGSSYEQYF
TRBV10-1	TRBD2	TRBJ2-3	NA	TGCGCCAGCAGTATAGCGGGGGGGCCAGCAGATACGCAGTATTTT	CASSIAGGPADTQYF
TRBV5-5	NA	TRBJ1-2	NA	TGTGCCAGCAGCGCCCTTTGGGGAAGTTATGGCTACACCTTC	CASSALWGSYGYTF
TRBV19	TRBD1	TRBJ1-1	NA	TGTGCCAGTGAGGAGGGGGGTGGACAGGTGAACACTGAAGCTTTCTTT	CASEEGGGQVNTEAFF
TRBV30	NA	TRBJ1-2	NA	TGTGCCGGTGGGGGGGCTAGGTATGGCTACACCTTC	CAGGGARYGYTF
TRBV20-1	NA	TRBJ1-2	NA	TGCAGTGCTCTATCCAGGGCCGGCTACACCTTC	CSALSRAGYTF
TRBV6-5	TRBD2	TRBJ2-7	NA	TGTGCCAGCAGTTCTGGGACTAGCGGGATCCCATACGAGCAGTACTTC	CASSSGTSGIPYEQYF
TRBV28	TRBD2	TRBJ2-1	NA	TGTGCCAGCAGTTCCGCGATAGCGGGAGGATACAATGAGCAGTTCTTC	CASSSAIAGGYNEQFF
TRBV6-1	TRBD1	TRBJ1-2	NA	TGTGCCAGCAGGGAAAACAGGGGGCGCGATGGCTACACCTTC	CASRENRGRDGYTF
TRBV28	TRBD1	TRBJ1-1	NA	TGTGCCAGCAGCCCCTGGACAGGGGGAAGGACTGAAGCTTTCTTT	CASSPWTGGRTEAFF
TRBV7-6	NA	TRBJ1-4	medium-sized	TGTGCCAGCAGCTTAGCGGACAGATCTGAAAAACTGTTTTTT	CASSLADRSEKLFF
TRBV2	NA	TRBJ1-6	NA	TGTGCCAGCGGGCAGGGGTTCGATAATTCACCCCTCCACTTT	CASGQGFDNSPLHF
TRBV28	NA	TRBJ1-5	few	TGTGCCAGCAGCCGGGACATCCTAGGTCAGCCCCAGCATTTT	CASSRDILGQPQHF
TRBV7-9	TRBD1	TRBJ2-1	few	TGTGCCAGCAGCTCCTCGACAGGGGGCCCTCACTACAATGAGCAGTTCTTC	CASSSSTGGPHYNEQFF
TRBV5-1	NA	TRBJ2-2	NA	TGCGCCAGCAGCTCCGGAACGAACACCGGGGAGCTGTTTTTT	CASSSGTNTGELFF
TRBV7-9	TRBD1	TRBJ1-1	NA	TGTGCCAGCAGCTCGATCCGTCCAGGGGGGGCCTGGAGGAACACTGAAGCTTTCTTT	CASSSIRPGGAWRNTEAFF
TRBV6-5	TRBD1	TRBJ1-5	once	TGTGCCAGCAGCACCGGACAGGGGGCGTATCAGCCCCAGCATTTT	CASSTGQGAYQPQHF
TRBV7-9	NA	TRBJ2-5	NA	TGTGCCAGCAGCTTAGCCCCCAGGGACAAAGAGACCCAGTACTTC	CASSLAPRDKETQYF
TRBV7-9	NA	TRBJ2-6	once	TGTGCCAGCAGCCACCGCGCCGTGCCTGGGGCCAACGTCCTGACTTTC	CASSHRAVPGANVLTF
TRBV30	NA	TRBJ1-1	NA	TGTGCCTGGAGTGGACCGGGACGAAGACCTCAAGTATCTATGAACACTGAAGCTTTCTTT	CAWSGPGRRPQVSMNTEAFF
TRBV18	NA	TRBJ1-5	NA	TGTGCCAGCTCACCGAGCGCGGCTTTAAATCAGCCCCAGCATTTT	CASSPSAALNQPQHF
TRBV7-9	TRBD1	TRBJ1-1	NA	TGTGCCAGCAGCGTCTACTCGACAGGGGAAGCTTTCTTT	CASSVYSTGEAFF
TRBV30	NA	TRBJ1-6	few	TGTGCCACGGACAAAGGGAATTCACCCCTCCACTTT	CATDKGNSPLHF
TRBV18	NA	TRBJ2-1	NA	TGTGCCAGCTCACCAGAGCCTGAGGGTAGGGAGCAGTTCTTC	CASSPEPEGREQFF
TRBV5-6	NA	TRBJ2-7	NA	TGTGCCAGCAGCAAGACAGGCTACGAGCAGTACTTC	CASSKTGYEQYF
TRBV30	TRBD1	TRBJ1-2	NA	TGTGCCTGGAGTGTACGTCGGGACAGCCTTAACTATGGCTACACCTTC	CAWSVRRDSLNYGYTF
TRBV14	NA	TRBJ2-1	NA	TGTGCCAGCAGGAGGAGTGGCGGGGAGCAGTTCTTC	CASRRSGGEQFF
TRBV5-1	TRBD2	TRBJ2-3	NA	TGCGCCAGCAGCTTGGGACTAGCGGGAGGAACTAGCACAGATACGCAGTATTTT	CASSLGLAGGTSTDTQYF
TRBV10-3	NA	TRBJ2-2	once	TGTGCCATCAGCGGGGACACCGGGGAGCTGTTTTTT	CAISGDTGELFF
TRBV5-1	NA	TRBJ1-3	NA	TGCGCCAGCAGCTTGGCTGGGACTGGAAACACCATATATTTT	CASSLAGTGNTIYF
TRBV7-8	NA	TRBJ1-5	NA	TGTGCCAGCAGCTTAGAAGTGGGGGAAGATCAGCCCCAGCATTTT	CASSLEVGEDQPQHF
TRBV18	NA	TRBJ1-4	NA	TGTGCCAGCTCACCTCTAAGGATTGAAACTAATGAAAAACTGTTTTTT	CASSPLRIETNEKLFF
TRBV6-1	NA	TRBJ2-7	NA	TGTGCCAGCAGTGAAGAGTCCTACGAGCAGTACTTC	CASSEESYEQYF
TRBV7-3	TRBD1	TRBJ1-4	NA	TGTGCCAGCAGCCCCTTCTCCGAGGACAGGGGGGAAAAACTGTTTTTT	CASSPFSEDRGEKLFF
TRBV7-2	TRBD1	TRBJ2-3	NA	TGTGCCAGCAGCCTGACAGGGAACCGAGGGGATTTT	CASSLTGNRGDF
TRBV28	TRBD1	TRBJ2-7	NA	TGTGCCAGCGACGGACAGGGTTACGAGCAGTACTTC	CASDGQGYEQYF
TRBV5-1	NA	TRBJ2-7	NA	TGCGCCAGCAGCTTGGGTTTTTCCTACGAGCAGTACTTC	CASSLGFSYEQYF
TRBV7-9	NA	TRBJ2-2	NA	TGTGCCAGCAGCTTAAGGGTAACCGGGGAGCTGTTTTTT	CASSLRVTGELFF
TRBV30	NA	TRBJ2-7	NA	TGTGCCTGGAAACCAGGGGGGGGGTCCGAATACGAGCAGTACTTC	CAWKPGGGSEYEQYF
TRBV30	NA	TRBJ1-4	NA	TGTGCCTGGAGTCAGCAAGGGGTTTTT	CAWSQQGVF
TRBV7-9	TRBD1	TRBJ2-2	NA	TGTGCCAGCAGCTTTAGGGACAGGGGTCAAACCGGGGAGCTGTTTTTT	CASSFRDRGQTGELFF